This entry describes one T cell receptor beta chain. The protocol was immunoSEQ multiplex PCR, while the TCRdb copy is restricted to in-frame clones and leaves out a portion. In the table there are nearly 110,000 clones, about 88% of which are singletons. This entry comes from a study of cytomegalovirus exposure and HLA in healthy donors. CDR1 is MNHEY and CDR2 is SMNVEV in the germline V gene (reference sequence). With 2 bases removed from V and 9 bases from J, the gap between germline ends came to 11 bases. This CDR3 has 14 residues. The chain employs TRBV27 and TRBJ1-6; no firm D call. The sequencing sample was made of PBMCs. The source is a young woman in good health and CMV-seropositive. Here the CDR3 DNA reads TGTGCCAGCAGTTTAGAGGGAGTGAGTTCACCCCTCCACTTT. It encodes CASSLEGVSSPLHF.